The source of this T cell receptor (beta chain) is a study of T cell repertoires in cytomegalovirus infection. The overall study: CMV infection and matching HLA type were both indicated by public TCR beta signatures. Whole-study results and caveats: The cumulative frequency of public TCR beta families identified carriers of CMV plus the relevant HLA.

CDR1 and CDR2 (germline): SGHAT, FQNNGV. Trimming left V 0 bases short and J 5 bases short, with 13 bases between. The CDR3 covers 16 residues. As for this clonotype: As yet, its antigen is unknown.

TCRdb ran MiXCR on the reads and lists one entry per CDR3 protein. Of about 570,000 distinct CDR3 sequences listed, approximately 40% are singletons. The material was cultured PBMCs, obtained from culture after CMV antigen stimulation. The chain combines TRBV11-2 with TRBJ1-4; maybe TRBD1 (6 bases). This sequence originates from a human donor in good health (CMV status not recorded). Some clones in this sample may be carry-over from other donors' samples. The CDR3 loop reads CASSLDAGTRNEKLFF. As DNA, the CDR3 is TGTGCCAGCAGCTTAGATGCCGGGACAAGGAATGAAAAACTGTTTTTT.